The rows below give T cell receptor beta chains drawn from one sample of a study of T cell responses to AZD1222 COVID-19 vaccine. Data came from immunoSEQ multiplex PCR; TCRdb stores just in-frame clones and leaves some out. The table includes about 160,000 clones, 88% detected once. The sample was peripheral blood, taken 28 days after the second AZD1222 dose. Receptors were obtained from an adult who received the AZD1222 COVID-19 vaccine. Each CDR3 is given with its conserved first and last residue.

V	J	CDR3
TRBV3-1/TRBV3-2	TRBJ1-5	CASGEENQPQHF
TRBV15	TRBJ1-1	CATRRGLKDSPNTEAFF
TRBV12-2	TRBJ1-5	CASRSWWGFNQPQHF
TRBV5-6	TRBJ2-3	CASSRKGRPGQEQYF
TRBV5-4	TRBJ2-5	CASSFAGKETQYF
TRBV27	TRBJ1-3	CASSRRRSGNTIYF
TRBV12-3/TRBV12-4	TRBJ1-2	CASSFSGNYGYTF
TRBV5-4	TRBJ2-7	CASSSSTDDTQGYYEQYF
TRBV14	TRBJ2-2	CASSPSLVSSGELFF
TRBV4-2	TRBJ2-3	CASSQPAGGTDTQYF
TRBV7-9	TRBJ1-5	CASSQGEVGQPQHF
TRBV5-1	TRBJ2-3	CASIIGSGGLDTQYF